This passage covers 11 T cell receptor beta chains from one sample sequenced in a study of human T cells and chemical hapten exposure. TCRdb processed the RACE reads anew with MiXCR; each CDR3 protein has one entry. The sample contains 89,000 or so distinct CDR3 sequences, 6.5% to 8% of which appear only once. The sample's time point: patch test 2, 6 weeks after DPC sensitization. Treatment in this sample: therapeutic diphenylcyclopropenone sensitization with weekly scalp DPC. The sequences come from whole blood, collected in connection with sensitization to the hapten diphenylcyclopropenone (DPC). The receptor set was obtained from a woman younger than 45 with alopecia areata. Some clones in this sample may be carry-over from other donors' samples.

This clonotype was recorded many times. The chain uses TRBV12-3 or TRBV12-4 and TRBJ2-1; D might be TRBD2 (6 bases). Between the trimmed V and J ends, which lost 2 bases and 6 bases, there was a span of 17 bases. CDR3 size: 16 residues. CDR3 sequence (DNA): TGTGCCAGCAGTTTATTATCCGGGACTTCTTCCAATGAGCAGTTCTTC. Translating gives CASSLLSGTSSNEQFF.

This clonotype showed up just a few times. The CDR3 loop reads CASSLGDSAGWPQHF. In DNA form, the CDR3 reads TGCGCCAGCAGCTTGGGGGATTCCGCCGGGTGGCCCCAGCATTTT. The rearrangement uses TRBV5-1 and TRBJ1-5; no firm D call. CDR1 is SGHRS, CDR2 YFSETQ, per germline. Between the trimmed V and J ends, which lost 0 bases and 9 bases, there was a span of 16 bases. The length of the CDR3 is 15 residues. The full variable domain, its missing parts supplied by reference TRBV5-1 and TRBJ1-5, is KAGVTQTPRYLIKTRGQQVTLSCSPISGHRSVSWYQQTPGQGLQFLFEYFSETQRNKGNFPGRFSGRQFSNSRSEMNVSTLELGDSALYLCASSLGDSAGWPQHFGDGTRLSIL.

This clonotype was seen many times. This sequence joins TRBV6-5 and TRBJ2-1; tentatively, D is TRBD1 or TRBD2 (7 bases each). In germline, CDR1 is MNHEY, CDR2 SVGAGI. The CDR3 has 15 amino acids. V dropped 2 bases and J dropped 4 bases, with 12 bases sitting between them. The CDR3 spells CASSYQGGGYNEQFF. The CDR3 region has the DNA TGTGCCAGCAGTTACCAGGGGGGGGGATACAATGAGCAGTTCTTC.

In this sample, this clonotype turned up many times. The chain couples TRBV20-1 to TRBJ1-1; no clear D. Between the trimmed V and J ends, which lost 6 bases and 6 bases, there was a span of 17 bases. The CDR3 has 13 residues. The V gene's germline CDR1 is DFQATT and CDR2 SNEGSKA (reference sequence). The CDR3 loop is CSALDGPTAEAFF. The CDR3 DNA follows: TGCAGTGCCCTGGACGGCCCCACGGCTGAAGCTTTCTTT.

This clonotype was recorded at least ten times. CDR3 region: CASYSGTGPYNEQFF. The CDR3 DNA is TGTGCCAGCTACTCCGGGACAGGGCCCTACAATGAGCAGTTCTTC. The chain is built from TRBV18 and TRBJ2-1; TRBD1 matches at 9 bases. Germline CDR1 and CDR2: KGHSH and LQKENI. V lost 7 bases and J lost 2; bases outside the gene matches: 6. The CDR3 has 15 residues.

This clonotype was observed at least ten times. The chain has TRBV4-1 and TRBJ1-2; D remains unclear. The V gene lost 0 bases and the J gene lost 4 bases, with 9 bases spanning the gap. The germline V gene has CDR1 MGHRA and CDR2 YSYEKL. The CDR3 contains 14 residues. CDR3 region: CASSQDAQIYGYTF. As DNA, the CDR3 is TGCGCCAGCAGCCAAGACGCACAGATCTATGGCTACACCTTC.

This clonotype was counted a few times. The chain joins TRBV5-1 to TRBJ1-1, with D possibly being TRBD1 (5 bases). Per germline, CDR1 SGHRS and CDR2 YFSETQ. V was shortened by 0 bases and J by 6 bases, with 12 bases between the two germline ends. The CDR3 is 14 amino acids. The CDR3 here is CASSLADGAAEAFF. The DNA for the CDR3 is TGCGCCAGCAGCTTGGCCGATGGGGCGGCTGAAGCTTTCTTT.

This clonotype has ten or more counts. The chain employs TRBV2 and TRBJ2-2, with TRBD1 matching 7 bases. V trimming: 7 bases; J trimming: 7 bases; junction bases outside the gene matches: 9. Germline CDR1 SNHLY, CDR2 FYNNEI. This CDR3 comprises 14 residues. CDR3 residues: CASIMTGSIGELFF. Written as DNA, the CDR3 is TGTGCCAGCATCATGACAGGGTCTATCGGGGAGCTGTTTTTT.

This clonotype was observed at least ten times. This chain uses TRBV5-6 with TRBJ2-4, with 10 bases that match TRBD2. The CDR3 has 15 amino acids. Trimming cost V 5 bases and J 7 bases; bases outside gene matches: 9. Germline loops: CDR1 SGHDT, CDR2 YYEEEE. The DNA for the CDR3 is TGTGCCAGCAGTTATCCCGGGACTAGCGACAACATTCAGTACTTC. Protein product: CASSYPGTSDNIQYF.

This clonotype was observed many times. The gene calls are TRBV6-1 and TRBJ2-1; no definite D call. V lost 7 bases, J lost 5 bases, and 9 bases lay in between. The germline V gene has CDR1 MNHNS and CDR2 SASEGT. CDR3 size: 12 residues. The CDR3 spells CASTLVDNEQFF. The CDR3 DNA is TGTGCCAGCACGTTGGTAGACAATGAGCAGTTCTTC.

This clonotype has at least ten counts. The chain couples TRBV25-1 to TRBJ2-7; D ambiguous. The CDR3 contains 16 residues. Germline assignment: CDR1 MGHDK and CDR2 SYGVNS. Trimming took off 2 bases at V and 2 bases at J, with 16 bases between the two ends. The CDR3 loop reads CASSEQVSTYTYEQYF. In DNA form, the CDR3 reads TGTGCCAGCAGTGAACAGGTATCTACCTATACCTACGAGCAGTACTTC.